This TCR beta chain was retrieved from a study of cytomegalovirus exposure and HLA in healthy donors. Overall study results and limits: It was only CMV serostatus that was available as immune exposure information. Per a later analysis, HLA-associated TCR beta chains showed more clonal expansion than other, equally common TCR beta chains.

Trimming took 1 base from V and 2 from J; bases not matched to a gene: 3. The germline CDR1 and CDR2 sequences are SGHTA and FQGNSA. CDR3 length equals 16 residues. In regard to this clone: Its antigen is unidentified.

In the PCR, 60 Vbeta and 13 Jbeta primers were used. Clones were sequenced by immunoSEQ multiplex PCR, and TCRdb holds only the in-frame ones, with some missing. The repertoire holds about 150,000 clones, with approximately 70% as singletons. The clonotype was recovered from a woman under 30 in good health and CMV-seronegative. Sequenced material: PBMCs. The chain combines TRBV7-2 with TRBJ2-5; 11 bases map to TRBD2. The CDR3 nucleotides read TGTGCCAGCAGCTTAGAGGGACTAGCGGAGCAAGAGACCCAGTACTTC. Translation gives CASSLEGLAEQETQYF.